This TCR beta chain was sequenced for a study of cytomegalovirus exposure and HLA in healthy donors. Amplification used 60 Vbeta primers and 13 Jbeta primers. TCRdb keeps only in-frame clones here, not all; method: immunoSEQ multiplex PCR. Here the sample spans approximately 140,000 clones, 70% to 80% being singletons. The germline gives CDR1 MNHEY, CDR2 SMNVEV (reference sequence). V lost 4 bases, J lost 0 bases, and 10 bases lay in between. The CDR3 runs to 15 residues. Sample: PBMCs. The chain has TRBV27 and TRBJ2-1; the D gene is possibly TRBD1 (5 bases). The clonotype was recovered from a woman in her forties or fifties in good health and CMV-seronegative. The CDR3 DNA is TGTGCCAGCAGTTCACAGGCAGGCTCCTACAATGAGCAGTTCTTC. The encoded protein is CASSSQAGSYNEQFF.